The rows below give T cell receptor beta chains drawn from one sample of a study of blood T cell repertoires in COVID-19. Produced via immunoSEQ multiplex PCR; TCRdb's table is partial and in-frame only. The sample lists about 50,000 clones, about 90% seen once, with 12% in the top ten. Material for sequencing was peripheral blood. The receptors come from a human donor with active COVID-19. The donor label of this sample is uncertain. Each CDR3 is given with its conserved first and last residue. A D gene is named only where the DNA matches it firmly. Some rows have no size entry. The others give once, few or many, or a class for an expanded clone.

d_gene,j_gene,abundance,v_gene,CDR3aa,CDR3nt
TRBD1,TRBJ2-6,-,TRBV7-3,CASSPTGTVNSGANVLTF,TGTGCCAGCAGCCCAACCGGGACAGTAAACTCTGGGGCCAACGTCCTGACTTTC
TRBD1,TRBJ1-2,-,TRBV24-1,CATSDGQGYGYTF,TGTGCCACCAGTGATGGACAGGGGTACGGCTACACCTTC
TRBD2,TRBJ2-1,-,TRBV7-2,CASSAGTSGSSYNEQFF,TGTGCCAGCAGCGCAGGAACTAGCGGCAGCTCCTACAATGAGCAGTTCTTC
-,TRBJ2-3,-,TRBV5-1,CASSFSGAPLDTQYF,TGCGCCAGCAGCTTTTCGGGAGCGCCCCTAGATACGCAGTATTTT
TRBD2,TRBJ2-1,-,TRBV3-1/TRBV3-2,CASSRTLRGSSYNEQFF,TGTGCCAGCAGCCGTACATTACGCGGGAGCTCCTACAATGAGCAGTTCTTC
-,TRBJ1-2,-,TRBV9,CASSVVRLSDYGYTF,TGTGCCAGCAGCGTAGTCAGGTTGTCCGACTATGGCTACACCTTC
-,TRBJ1-1,-,TRBV30,CAWSVVGDTEAFF,TGTGCCTGGAGTGTGGTGGGCGACACTGAAGCTTTCTTT
-,TRBJ1-1,-,TRBV25-1,CASRRVNTEAFF,TGTGCCAGCAGAAGAGTGAACACTGAAGCTTTCTTT
-,TRBJ2-3,-,TRBV5-1,CASSLGGRGGTDTQYF,TGCGCCAGCAGCTTGGGGGGCAGGGGCGGCACAGATACGCAGTATTTT
TRBD1,TRBJ1-2,-,TRBV5-1,CASQTSPGQGNYGYTF,TGCGCCAGCCAGACGTCACCCGGACAGGGGAACTATGGCTACACCTTC
-,TRBJ2-2,-,TRBV10-1,CASSVGELFF,TGCGCCAGCAGTGTCGGTGAGCTGTTTTTT
TRBD1,TRBJ2-7,-,TRBV13,CASSPRDRGNEQYF,TGTGCCAGCAGCCCACGGGACAGGGGCAACGAGCAGTACTTC
TRBD1,TRBJ2-5,-,TRBV7-7,CASSLAGTGAGETQYF,TGTGCTAGCAGCTTAGCGGGGACAGGGGCTGGAGAGACCCAGTACTTC
-,TRBJ2-7,once,TRBV28,CASTEGAFNEQYF,TGTGCCAGCACGGAGGGGGCTTTCAACGAGCAGTACTTC